This paragraph covers one TCR beta chain sequence. Antigen unknown. In the PCR, 60 Vbeta and 13 Jbeta primers were used. Data came from immunoSEQ multiplex PCR; TCRdb stores just in-frame clones and leaves some out. The sample shows some 170,000 clones, 80% to 90% of them seen only once. Germline V lookup: CDR1 MNHEY, CDR2 SVGAGI. This CDR3 comprises 12 residues. V was trimmed by 4 bases and J by 5 bases, leaving 8 bases between them. This sample was taken from a study of cytomegalovirus exposure and HLA in healthy donors. General study findings and limits: Productive status was seen about 90% or about 30% of the time for most TCR beta V segments in an earlier analysis. Most TCRs appeared rarely, but some public TCRs recurred in many donors.

This TCR came from a woman in her twenties or thirties in good health and CMV-seropositive. The chain recombines TRBV6-5 with TRBJ1-2; D not resolved. Material: PBMCs. The DNA for the CDR3 is TGTGCCAGCAGTTCTCCAGGATATGGCTACACCTTC. Amino acid sequence: CASSSPGYGYTF.